The 10 T cell receptor beta chains reported below all come from one sample, sequenced in a study of T cell responses to AZD1222 COVID-19 vaccine. Libraries were prepared by immunoSEQ multiplex PCR; TCRdb keeps only in-frame clonotypes and omits some of them. The profile shows some 150,000 clones, roughly 87% of them singletons. The sequencing here drew on peripheral blood, taken 28 days after the second dose of the MenACWY control vaccine. The source of these receptors is an adult who received the MenACWY meningococcal vaccine as a control.

The chain is built from TRBV6-2 or TRBV6-3 and TRBJ2-2; D is possibly TRBD1 (7 bases). Trimming took off 0 bases at V and 4 bases at J, with 15 bases between the two ends. CDR3 length: 17 amino acids. Germline V CDR1 and CDR2: MNHEY, SVGEGT. The CDR3: CASSYSKGQGGTGELFF. CDR3 bases: TGTGCCAGCAGTTACTCGAAAGGGCAGGGGGGCACCGGGGAGCTGTTTTTT.

This chain links TRBV7-2 with TRBJ2-7; 7 bases match TRBD2. The germline CDR1 and CDR2 sequences are SGHTA and FQGNSA. The CDR3 is 15 residues long. V dropped 2 bases and J dropped 1; count of bases not matched to a gene: 5. The CDR3 region is CASSLSLAESYEQYF. In DNA form, the CDR3 reads TGTGCCAGCAGCTTAAGCCTAGCGGAATCCTACGAGCAGTACTTC.

In its sample, this clone was seen once. V gene TRBV5-1 combines with J gene TRBJ2-7; D perhaps matches TRBD1 (7 bases). Trimming cost V 0 bases and J 7 bases, with 17 bases left between them. The germline gives CDR1 SGHRS, CDR2 YFSETQ. This CDR3 is 15 amino acids long. The CDR3 reads CASSLAVGGRGEQYF. In DNA form, the CDR3 reads TGCGCCAGCAGCTTGGCCGTAGGGGGCCGGGGGGAGCAGTACTTC.

The V gene is TRBV4-3, the J gene TRBJ2-1; 14 bases line up with TRBD2. The CDR3 covers 15 residues. Germline V gene lookup returns CDR1 LGHNA and CDR2 YSLEER. V was pared by 3 bases and J by 8 bases, with 3 bases of the junction left unmatched. CDR3: CASSQGLAGDDEQFF. The DNA for the CDR3 is TGCGCCAGCAGCCAGGGACTAGCGGGAGATGATGAGCAGTTCTTC.

The chain combines TRBV12-5 with TRBJ1-1; possible D gene TRBD1, 6 bases. V gave up 2 bases and J gave up 1 base, with 14 bases separating them. This CDR3 has 16 amino acids. Germline V lookup: CDR1 LGHNT, CDR2 FRNRAP. CDR3 region: CASGLSRGAGNTEAFF. CDR3 coding DNA: TGTGCTAGTGGTTTGTCTCGGGGGGCCGGGAACACTGAAGCTTTCTTT.

Comment on this clone: At one end the junction does not follow the germline gene, possibly because of a read error. The chain is built from TRBV9 and TRBJ2-1, with 7 positions matching TRBD1. Germline V gene data show CDR1 as SGDLS and CDR2 as YYNGEE. This CDR3 contains 13 residues. The CDR3 spells CASSVSIGGSRLF. The DNA for the CDR3 is TGTGCCAGCAGCGTTAGCATAGGGGGCTCCCGCCTCTTC.

V gene TRBV6-4 combines with J gene TRBJ1-2; the D is unclear. Deletions cut 5 bases from V and 0 bases from J, with 10 bases between. Germline V gene data show CDR1 as MRHNA and CDR2 as SNTAGT. The CDR3 sequence is 14 residues long. This CDR3 is CASSLTSANYGYTF. Here the CDR3 DNA reads TGTGCCAGCAGTTTGACGTCCGCTAACTATGGCTACACCTTC.

This chain joins TRBV11-3 and TRBJ1-6; D gene ambiguous. Germline V gene lookup returns CDR1 SGHNT and CDR2 YENEEA. The CDR3 extends over 15 amino acids. Trimming shortened V by 2 bases and J by 7 bases, and 12 bases separated the two germline ends. The CDR3 spells CASSLSGRRNSPLHF. The CDR3 region has the DNA TGTGCCAGCAGCTTAAGCGGGCGCAGAAATTCACCCCTCCACTTT.

The chain combines TRBV9 with TRBJ2-7; 8 nucleotides agree with TRBD2. J gave up 5 bases and V 7 bases, and 17 bases lay outside the gene matches. There are 16 residues in the CDR3. CDR1 is SGDLS and CDR2 is YYNGEE in the germline V gene. CDR3 bases: TGTGCCAGCTCTCGGGTAGGGGGAGCGGGAGTAGACGAGCAGTACTTC. Encoded protein: CASSRVGGAGVDEQYF. The whole variable domain, filled in from reference TRBV9 and TRBJ2-7, reads DSGVTQTPKHLITATGQRVTLRCSPRSGDLSVYWYQQSLDQGLQFLIQYYNGEERAKGNILERFSAQQFPDLHSELNLSSLELGDSALYFCASSRVGGAGVDEQYFGPGTRLTVT.

The chain links TRBV7-8 to TRBJ2-3; either TRBD1 or TRBD2 may supply D (5 bases each). From germline, CDR1 is SGHVS and CDR2 FQNEAQ. The V end lost 2 bases, the J end lost 6 bases, and 15 bases lay between the germline ends. The CDR3 extends over 15 amino acids. This CDR3 is CASSLSSGWGDTQYF. DNA for the CDR3: TGTGCCAGCAGCTTATCCAGCGGATGGGGGGATACGCAGTATTTT.